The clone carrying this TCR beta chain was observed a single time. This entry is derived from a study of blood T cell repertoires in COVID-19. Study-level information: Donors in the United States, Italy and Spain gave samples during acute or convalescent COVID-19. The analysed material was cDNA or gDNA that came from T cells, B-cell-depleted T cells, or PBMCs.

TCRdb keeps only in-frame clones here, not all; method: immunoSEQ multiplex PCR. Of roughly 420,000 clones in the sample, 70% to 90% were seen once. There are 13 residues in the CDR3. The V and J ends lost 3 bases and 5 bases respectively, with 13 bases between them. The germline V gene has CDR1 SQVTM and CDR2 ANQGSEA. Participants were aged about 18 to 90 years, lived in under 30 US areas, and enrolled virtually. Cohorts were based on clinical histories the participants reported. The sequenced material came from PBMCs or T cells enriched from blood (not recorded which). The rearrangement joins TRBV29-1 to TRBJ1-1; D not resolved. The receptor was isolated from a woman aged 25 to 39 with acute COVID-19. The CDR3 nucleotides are TGCAGCGTTGAGGAGGGTCGGGGTACTGAAGCTTTCTTT. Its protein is CSVEEGRGTEAFF.